This TCR beta chain was observed in a study of CXCR3-negative and CXCR3-positive naive CD8 T cells. Study observations and caveats: In cryopreserved cells, CXCR3 expression partially decreased, and fresh PBMCs were used in most assays. CXCR3-positive naive cells carried more hydrophobic TRB CDR3s than CXCR3-negative ones.

Comment on this clonotype: What it recognizes is unknown.

TRB cDNA libraries were made by UMI-labeled 5' RACE. With the 5' RACE reads reprocessed, TCRdb shows one record per CDR3 protein and no DNA. In total, the table holds some 54,000 distinct CDR3 sequences. The CDR3 is made up of 17 amino acids. The germline V gene has CDR1 SEHNR and CDR2 FQNEAQ (reference sequence). The V gene is TRBV7-9, the J gene TRBJ2-1; no DNA is available, so the TRBD2 call from TCRdb remains unchecked. Sequences were obtained from naive CXCR3+ CD8+ T cells from blood. Subset: CD45RO-CCR7+CD27+CD95- naive CD8+ T cells expressing CXCR3 (TNR3+). This clonotype was sampled from a human donor in good health. Some clones in this sample may be carry-over from other donors' samples. CDR3 amino acids: CASSETTRLSSYNEQFF.